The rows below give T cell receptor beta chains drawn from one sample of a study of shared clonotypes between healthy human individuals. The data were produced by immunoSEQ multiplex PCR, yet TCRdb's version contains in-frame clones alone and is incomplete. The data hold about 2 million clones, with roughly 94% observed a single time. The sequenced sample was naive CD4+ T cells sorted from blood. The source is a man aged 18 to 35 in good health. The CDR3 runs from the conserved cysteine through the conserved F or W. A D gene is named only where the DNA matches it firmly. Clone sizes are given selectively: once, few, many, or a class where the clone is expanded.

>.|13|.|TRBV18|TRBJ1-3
CASSPPIGNTIYF
TGTGCCAGCTCACCACCCATTGGAAACACCATATATTTT
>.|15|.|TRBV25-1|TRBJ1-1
CASSESLLWQGEAFF
TGTGCCAGCAGTGAAAGTCTTCTCTGGCAGGGGGAAGCTTTCTTT
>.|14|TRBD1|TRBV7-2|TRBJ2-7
CASSSRDRAYEQYF
TGTGCCAGCAGCTCCCGAGACAGGGCGTACGAGCAGTACTTC
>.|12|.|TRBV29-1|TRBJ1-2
CSVDRANYGYTF
TGCAGCGTTGACAGGGCGAACTATGGCTACACCTTC
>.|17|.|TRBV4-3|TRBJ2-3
CASSLEAVQGLVDTQYF
TGCGCCAGCAGCCTGGAGGCTGTCCAGGGCCTCGTGGATACGCAGTATTTT
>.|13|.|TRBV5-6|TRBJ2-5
CASSPLNQETQYF
TGTGCCAGCAGCCCCCTCAACCAAGAGACCCAGTACTTC
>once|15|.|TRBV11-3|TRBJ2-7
CASSLGASSSYEQYF
TGTGCCAGCAGCTTAGGCGCATCCAGCTCCTACGAGCAGTACTTC
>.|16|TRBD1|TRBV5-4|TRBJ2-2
CASSSPGQGRTGELFF
TGTGCCAGCAGCTCACCGGGACAGGGGCGCACCGGGGAGCTGTTTTTT
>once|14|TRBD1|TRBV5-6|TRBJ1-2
CASSQGQPNYGYTF
TGTGCCAGCAGCCAGGGACAGCCTAACTATGGCTACACCTTC
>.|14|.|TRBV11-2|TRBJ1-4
CASSLGVRGEKLFF
TGTGCCAGCAGCCTCGGGGTTCGGGGTGAAAAACTGTTTTTT
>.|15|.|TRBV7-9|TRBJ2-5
CASSLGVGGQETQYF
TGTGCCAGCAGCTTAGGTGTAGGGGGACAAGAGACCCAGTACTTC
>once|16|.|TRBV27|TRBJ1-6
CASSPGGSSYNSPLHF
TGTGCCAGCAGTCCGGGAGGGAGCTCCTATAATTCACCCCTCCACTTT